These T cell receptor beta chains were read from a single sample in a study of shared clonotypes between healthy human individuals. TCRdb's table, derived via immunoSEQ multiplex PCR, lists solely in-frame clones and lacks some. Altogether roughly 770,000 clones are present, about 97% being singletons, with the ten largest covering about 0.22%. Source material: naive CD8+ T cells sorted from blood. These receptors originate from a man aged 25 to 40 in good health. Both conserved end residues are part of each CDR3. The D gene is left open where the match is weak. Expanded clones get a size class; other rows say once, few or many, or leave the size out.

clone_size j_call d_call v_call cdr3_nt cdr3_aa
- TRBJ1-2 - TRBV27 TGTGCCAGCAGCCACGACCCTGACTATGGCTACACCTTC CASSHDPDYGYTF
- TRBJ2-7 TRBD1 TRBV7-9 TGTGCCAGCAGCGTACCGGGACAGGGGGTGCTCGAGCAGTACTTC CASSVPGQGVLEQYF
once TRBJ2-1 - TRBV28 TGTGCCAGCAGAAATTTCCGGGACAACTCCTACAATGAGCAGTTCTTC CASRNFRDNSYNEQFF
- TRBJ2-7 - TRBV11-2 TGTGCCAGCAGCTTAGATTCTTTTACAAGGGGGAACTACGAGCAGTACTTC CASSLDSFTRGNYEQYF
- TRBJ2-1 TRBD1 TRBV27 TGTGCCAGCAGTATACAGGGGGCGGGGAATGAGCAGTTCTTC CASSIQGAGNEQFF
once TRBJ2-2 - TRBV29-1 TGCAGCGTTGTTCCGGATCCGAACACCGGGGAGCTGTTTTTT CSVVPDPNTGELFF
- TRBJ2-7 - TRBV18 TGTGCCAGCTCACTCGGACCCTCCTACGAGCAGTACTTC CASSLGPSYEQYF
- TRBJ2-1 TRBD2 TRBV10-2 TGCGCCAGCAGTTTAGGACTAGCGTACTCCTACAATGAGCAGTTCTTC CASSLGLAYSYNEQFF
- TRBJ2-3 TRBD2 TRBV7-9 TGTGCCAGCGGGACTAGCCTCACAGATACGCAGTATTTT CASGTSLTDTQYF
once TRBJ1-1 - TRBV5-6 TGTGCCAGCAGCTTGGAGACTGATTACATGAACACTGAAGCTTTCTTT CASSLETDYMNTEAFF
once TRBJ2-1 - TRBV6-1 TGTGCCAGCAGTGAACCCGTACAGGCGACCAATGAGCAGTTCTTC CASSEPVQATNEQFF
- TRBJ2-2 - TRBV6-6 TGTGCCAGCAGCCTACGGTGGGATTCCGGGGAGCTGTTTTTT CASSLRWDSGELFF
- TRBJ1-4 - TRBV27 TGTGCCAGCAGCCGGCCCGGGGGTGAAAAACTGTTTTTT CASSRPGGEKLFF
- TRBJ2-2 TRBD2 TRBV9 TGTGCCAGCAGCGCCGGGACTAGCGTCACCGGGGAGCTGTTTTTT CASSAGTSVTGELFF
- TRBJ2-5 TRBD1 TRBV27 TGTGCCAGCAGTTCGGGACAGACCCAAGAGACCCAGTACTTC CASSSGQTQETQYF
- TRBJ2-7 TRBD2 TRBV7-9 TGTGCCAGCAGCCCGCGGACTAGCGGGCGGTACGAGCAGTACTTC CASSPRTSGRYEQYF
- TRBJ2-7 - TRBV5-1 TGCGCCAGCAGTTGGACCCGAGACGGGACCTACGAGCAGTACTTC CASSWTRDGTYEQYF